This T cell receptor beta chain was captured in a study of control samples from healthy donors and cancer patients. As to this clone: Other DNA sequences in the same sample also yield this CDR3.

Sequencing was performed with immunoSEQ multiplex PCR; in TCRdb, only in-frame clones are kept and a portion is missing. The table has approximately 150,000 clones, approximately 91% seen once. The V gene lost 0 bases and the J gene lost 0 bases, with 3 bases spanning the gap. CDR1 SGHRS and CDR2 YFSETQ come from the germline V gene. The CDR3 has 14 residues. The chain carries TRBV5-1 and TRBJ1-4; no definite D call. The sample comprised blood. The sequence derives from a man aged 25 to 40 in good health. The CDR3 DNA sequence: TGCGCCAGCAGCTTGGGAGCAACTAATGAAAAACTGTTTTTT. Protein sequence: CASSLGATNEKLFF.